The 18 T cell receptor beta chains in this list originate from one sample, sequenced in a study of identical twins. MiXCR, run by TCRdb on the 5' RACE reads, gives a single entry per CDR3 protein. The profile covers roughly 570,000 distinct CDR3 sequences, with nearly 10% appearing a single time and 3% taken by the ten largest. These data also featured in a second study, about yellow fever vaccine responses in identical twins.

Sequencing used PBMCs. The receptors shown here come from a woman aged 18-29 years in good health.

The chain is built from TRBV20-1 and TRBJ2-2; TRBD1 aligns across 7 bases. Germline V CDR1 and CDR2: DFQATT, SNEGSKA (reference sequence). V gave up 5 bases and J gave up 1 base; unmatched junction bases: 4. This CDR3 is 14 amino acids long. For the CDR3, the DNA is TGCAGTGCTCCGACAGGGCGGAACACCGGGGAGCTGTTTTTT. It codes for CSAPTGRNTGELFF.

This clonotype was seen more than once but under ten times. The J gene is TRBJ2-6, the V gene TRBV20-1; D is undetermined. Germline values: CDR1 DFQATT, CDR2 SNEGSKA (reference sequence). The CDR3 consists of 18 residues. Between the trimmed V and J ends, which lost 0 bases and 2 bases, there was a span of 17 bases. CDR3 sequence: CSARDFSLSETGANVLTF. The DNA of the CDR3 is TGCAGTGCTAGAGATTTCTCTCTGAGCGAGACTGGGGCCAACGTCCTGACTTTC.

This clonotype was counted between two and nine times. The CDR3 DNA sequence: TGTGCCAGTAGGAATGGGGCCACCGGGGAGCTGTTTTTT. This codes for CASRNGATGELFF. V is TRBV19 and J is TRBJ2-2; D may be TRBD1 (5 bases). The germline V gene has CDR1 LNHDA and CDR2 SQIVND (reference sequence). The V and J ends lost 6 bases and 4 bases respectively, with 9 bases between them. The CDR3 covers 13 residues.

The V and J genes are TRBV20-1 and TRBJ2-5; TRBD1 agrees at 9 bases. The CDR3 is 13 residues long. Unmatched junction bases numbered 13, after V lost 7 bases and J lost 10 bases. From germline, CDR1 is DFQATT and CDR2 SNEGSKA (reference sequence). The CDR3 sequence: CSGDRDRAENQYF. In DNA form, the CDR3 reads TGCAGTGGGGACAGGGATAGAGCTGAAAACCAGTACTTC.

This clonotype was detected ten times or more. This chain links TRBV5-1 with TRBJ2-5; TRBD2 agrees at 9 bases. Germline V gene lookup returns CDR1 SGHRS and CDR2 YFSETQ. V was pared by 0 bases and J by 1 base, with 10 bases of the junction left unmatched. The CDR3 contains 18 residues. The CDR3 region has the DNA TGCGCCAGCAGCTTGGGGCCCCAAGGAGCGGGGGGCCAAGAGACCCAGTACTTC. This encodes CASSLGPQGAGGQETQYF.

This rearrangement joins TRBV25-1 to TRBJ1-1, with TRBD1 identical over 7 bases. With 3 bases clipped from V and 0 bases from J, the junction kept 4 bases outside the gene matches. The germline V gene encodes CDR1 MGHDK and CDR2 SYGVNS. The CDR3 spans 15 residues. The CDR3 is CASSDLRGVNTEAFF. The DNA of the CDR3 is TGTGCCAGCAGTGACCTCAGGGGGGTGAACACTGAAGCTTTCTTT.

The chain employs TRBV7-9 and TRBJ1-1; tentative D call: TRBD1 (5 bases). Germline CDR1 reads SEHNR; CDR2 reads FQNEAQ (reference sequence). The germline V and J ends were trimmed by 5 bases and 9 bases, with 13 bases remaining between them. The CDR3 contains 12 residues. This CDR3 is CASSQEEGKAFF. In nucleotides, the CDR3 is TGTGCCAGCAGCCAAGAGGAGGGGAAAGCTTTCTTT.

CDR3 bases: TGTGCCAGCAGCCCGGACAGGTTCTATGGCTACACCTTC. This sequence encodes CASSPDRFYGYTF. The genes are TRBV7-2 and TRBJ1-2, with 7 bases identical to TRBD1. Germline lookup yields CDR1 SGHTA and CDR2 FQGNSA. With 5 bases clipped from V and 4 bases from J, the junction kept 4 bases outside the gene matches. CDR3 length: 13 amino acids.

V gene TRBV6-1 combines with J gene TRBJ2-5; 9 positions match TRBD1. The length of the CDR3 is 14 residues. After removal of 7 bases from V and 2 bases from J, the junction contained 5 bases not matched to a gene. Germline CDR1 is MNHNS and CDR2 is SASEGT. CDR3 sequence reads: CASIPGTGQETQYF. The CDR3 coding sequence is TGTGCCAGCATCCCCGGGACAGGGCAAGAGACCCAGTACTTC.

This rearrangement joins TRBV6-5 to TRBJ2-3; maybe TRBD2 (6 bases). Trimming stripped 0 bases from V and 5 bases from J, with 6 bases between. Germline CDR1 is MNHEY and CDR2 is SVGAGI. This CDR3 comprises 13 residues. The CDR3 loop is CASSYSGGDTQYF. CDR3 nucleotides: TGTGCCAGCAGTTACTCGGGGGGAGATACGCAGTATTTT.

This clonotype came up many times. The CDR3 DNA sequence: TGTGCCAGCAGCCCTGAGCCGGGACCCCTAGCCAAAAACATTCAGTACTTC. It translates to CASSPEPGPLAKNIQYF. V and J are TRBV7-2 and TRBJ2-4; TRBD1 or TRBD2 may be the D gene (5 bases each). The CDR3 covers 17 residues. V lost 5 bases and J 0 bases, leaving 17 bases between the germline ends. Germline values: CDR1 SGHTA, CDR2 FQGNSA.

CDR3 DNA sequence: TGTGCCAGCAGCTTAGGTGGATTGCGGGGGCAGGGTGGTGAAAAACTGTTTTTT. It is translated as CASSLGGLRGQGGEKLFF. V usage is TRBV7-6 and J usage is TRBJ1-4; TRBD1 might be the D (6 bases). In germline, CDR1 is SGHVS, CDR2 FNYEAQ. This CDR3 comprises 18 residues. V lost 1 base, J lost 7 bases, and 22 bases lay in between.

The chain uses TRBV29-1 and TRBJ2-6; 10 bases are a match to TRBD1. Per germline, CDR1 SQVTM and CDR2 ANQGSEA. This CDR3 is 16 amino acids long. After removal of 1 base from V and 4 bases from J, the junction contained 4 bases not matched to a gene. CDR3: CSVEGTGGLGANVLTF. For the CDR3, the DNA is TGCAGCGTTGAAGGGACAGGGGGGTTGGGGGCCAACGTCCTGACTTTC.

This clonotype was seen repeatedly, ten times or more. The chain is built from TRBV25-1 and TRBJ2-1, with D possibly being TRBD2 (5 bases). The CDR3 totals 14 residues. Germline V gene sequence: CDR1 MGHDK, CDR2 SYGVNS. V was cut by 3 bases and J by 6 bases, with 12 bases left in between. This chain's CDR3 is CASSDRILVNEQFF. The DNA of the CDR3 is TGTGCCAGCAGTGACCGTATACTAGTCAATGAGCAGTTCTTC.

This clonotype was seen only a few times. The V call is TRBV2, the J call TRBJ2-1, with TRBD1 matching over 7 bases. The junction had 3 bases not matched to a gene; V was cut back by 1 base and J by 3 bases. CDR3 size: 15 residues. Germline CDR1 is SNHLY and CDR2 is FYNNEI. CDR3 protein: CASSEDAGGYNEQFF. CDR3 nucleotides: TGTGCCAGCAGTGAAGATGCAGGGGGCTACAATGAGCAGTTCTTC.

V gene TRBV12-3 or TRBV12-4 combines with J gene TRBJ2-5; D remains ambiguous. V dropped 6 bases and J dropped 3 bases, with 11 bases sitting between them. This CDR3 has 13 amino acids. This CDR3 reads CASSPRFKETQYF. The CDR3 DNA is TGTGCCAGCAGCCCGAGGTTTAAAGAGACCCAGTACTTC.

The chain has TRBV27 and TRBJ2-7; TRBD1 aligns across 10 bases. CDR3 length equals 18 residues. V was pared by 1 base and J by 5 bases, with 14 bases of the junction left unmatched. Germline V lookup: CDR1 MNHEY, CDR2 SMNVEV (reference sequence). The CDR3 reads CASSLFRLPGQGHHEQYF. The CDR3 coding sequence is TGTGCCAGCAGTTTATTCCGCCTGCCGGGACAGGGGCACCACGAGCAGTACTTC.

This clonotype came up many times. The chain links TRBV24-1 to TRBJ2-7; possibly TRBD2 for D (6 bases). The CDR3 runs 13 residues. V was cut by 1 base and J by 7 bases, with 10 bases left in between. Germline CDR1 KGHDR, CDR2 SFDVKD. The CDR3 reads CATSDLLAGEQYF. The CDR3 bases are TGTGCCACCAGTGATTTACTAGCCGGGGAGCAGTACTTC.